One sample yielded the 17 T cell receptor beta chains listed below, sequenced in a study of T cells in Graves' hyperthyroidism and ophthalmopathy. Researchers took RNA transcripts and amplified the TCR beta CDR3 regions from them. Researchers ran a first-round RT-PCR on the TCR CDR3 using the HTBI primer set. TCRdb fed the multiplex PCR reads into MiXCR, producing one record per CDR3 protein. Of more than 300,000 distinct CDR3 sequences listed, 14% are singletons. Specimen: blood. The receptors come from a woman in her sixties with Graves' hyperthyroidism.

The chain recombines TRBV6-1 with TRBJ2-2; D is perhaps TRBD2 (6 bases). The germline V gene encodes CDR1 MNHNS and CDR2 SASEGT. The V end lost 4 bases, the J end lost 6 bases, and 21 bases lay between the germline ends. The CDR3 runs to 17 residues. The CDR3 bases are TGTGCCAGCAGTGGGAAACTAGCCTCAAAAGGGGCCGGGGAGCTGTTTTTT. It is translated as CASSGKLASKGAGELFF.

This clonotype was found many times. J is TRBJ1-3 and V is TRBV2; D is perhaps TRBD1 (5 bases). Germline lookup yields CDR1 SNHLY and CDR2 FYNNEI. Trimming took 6 bases from V and 8 from J, leaving 17 bases between them. The CDR3 contains 14 residues. Here the CDR3 reads CASSPDTAGDTIYF. The CDR3 region has the DNA TGTGCCAGCAGCCCGGACACGGCGGGGGACACCATATATTTT.

In DNA form, the CDR3 reads TGTGCCAGTAGTATCAGCCCCCAGGGGGGCTATGGCTACACCTTC. This encodes CASSISPQGGYGYTF. The chain has TRBV19 and TRBJ1-2; TRBD1 agrees at 7 bases. Trimming removed 3 bases from V and 4 bases from J; junction bases left unmatched: 8. There are 15 residues in the CDR3. In germline, CDR1 is LNHDA, CDR2 SQIVND (reference sequence).

This clonotype was detected ten times or more. This chain connects TRBV28 to TRBJ1-4, with TRBD1 matching over 10 bases. The CDR3 loop spans 15 amino acids. Germline CDR1 and CDR2: MDHEN and SYDVKM. After removal of 5 bases from V and 8 bases from J, the junction contained 8 bases not matched to a gene. Written as DNA, the CDR3 is TGTGCCAGCAGTCCACCGGGACAGGGGTTCGAAAAACTGTTTTTT. Translated: CASSPPGQGFEKLFF.

This clonotype appeared a few times. This sequence joins TRBV9 and TRBJ2-1; 7 bases align to TRBD1. The ends lost 1 base at V and 0 bases at J; junction bases unmatched: 1. The CDR3 is 15 residues long. Germline V gene lookup returns CDR1 SGDLS and CDR2 YYNGEE. The CDR3, as DNA: TGTGCCAGCAGCGTAAGGGACAGCTCCTACAATGAGCAGTTCTTC. Translated, it gives CASSVRDSSYNEQFF.

This clonotype was observed many times. The chain joins TRBV24-1 to TRBJ2-3; D gene unclear. The germline V gene has CDR1 KGHDR and CDR2 SFDVKD. The CDR3 has 14 amino acids. Trimming stripped 7 bases from V and 0 bases from J, with 10 bases between. The CDR3 nucleotides read TGTGCCACCAGGTCCACGGAGAGCACAGATACGCAGTATTTT. It specifies CATRSTESTDTQYF.

This clonotype was observed many times. This chain's CDR3 is CASSGEAGEKLFF. The DNA of the CDR3 is TGTGCCAGCAGTGGAGAGGCGGGCGAAAAACTGTTTTTT. This chain uses TRBV2 with TRBJ1-4; D not certain. V was trimmed by 4 bases and J by 8 bases, leaving 11 bases between them. Germline loops: CDR1 SNHLY, CDR2 FYNNEI. The CDR3 runs to 13 residues.

At least ten counts were recorded for this clonotype. This sequence joins TRBV7-8 and TRBJ2-7; 8 bases are a match to TRBD2. CDR1 and CDR2 from the germline V gene are SGHVS and FQNEAQ. The CDR3 covers 18 residues. V dropped 1 base and J dropped 5; count of bases not matched to a gene: 16. CDR3 sequence reads: CASSLGRAGTSRTNEQYF. The CDR3 coding sequence is TGTGCCAGCAGCTTAGGTCGGGCCGGGACTAGTAGGACTAACGAGCAGTACTTC.

V gene TRBV15 combines with J gene TRBJ2-3; D unclear. The germline V gene has CDR1 LNHNV and CDR2 YYDKDF (reference sequence). V dropped 1 base and J dropped 5 bases, with 7 bases sitting between them. The CDR3 has 13 residues. CDR3 in DNA: TGTGCCACCAGCAGAGTTAGTTTAGATACGCAGTATTTT. Residues: CATSRVSLDTQYF.

This clonotype was recorded a few times. The chain recombines TRBV20-1 with TRBJ2-7; the match to TRBD2 covers 10 bases. V dropped 2 bases and J dropped 0; count of bases not matched to a gene: 13. The CDR3 covers 18 residues. Germline-derived CDR1 and CDR2 are DFQATT and SNEGSKA (reference sequence). CDR3 loop: CSARRLAGTQTFSYEQYF. CDR3 in DNA: TGCAGTGCTAGAAGACTAGCGGGTACCCAAACATTCTCCTACGAGCAGTACTTC.

The table lists this clonotype with many counts. V gene TRBV6-2 or TRBV6-3 combines with J gene TRBJ2-7; TRBD1 aligns across 8 bases. Germline V gene lookup returns CDR1 MNHEY and CDR2 SVGEGT. The CDR3 is made up of 16 amino acids. V lost 3 bases to trimming and J lost 0 bases; unmatched junction nucleotides: 7. As DNA, the CDR3 is TGTGCCAGCAGTTATTTTGGACAGGGACACTCCTACGAGCAGTACTTC. It codes for CASSYFGQGHSYEQYF.

The chain joins TRBV2 to TRBJ2-7; TRBD2 agrees at 10 bases. The J segment lost 1 base and the V segment lost 8 bases, leaving 5 bases of the junction unmatched. Germline lookup yields CDR1 SNHLY and CDR2 FYNNEI. The CDR3 covers 14 residues. CDR3 sequence: CASGLGLASYEQYF. The CDR3 region has the DNA TGTGCCAGCGGCTTGGGACTAGCGTCCTACGAGCAGTACTTC.

V usage is TRBV15 and J usage is TRBJ1-1, with 9 bases aligning to TRBD1. The J segment lost 5 bases and the V segment lost 5 bases, leaving 12 bases of the junction unmatched. The CDR3 totals 16 residues. Germline CDR1 and CDR2: LNHNV and YYDKDF (reference sequence). Written as DNA, the CDR3 is TGTGCCACCAGCGGGCTTAACAGGGGGCATTGGACTGAAGCTTTCTTT. It specifies CATSGLNRGHWTEAFF.

Concerning this clonotype: It is likely a read error, because the conserved phenylalanine at the end of the CDR3 is missing. This sequence joins TRBV3-1 and TRBJ1-6; the D is unclear. The V gene's germline CDR1 is LGHDT and CDR2 YNNKEL (reference sequence). Deletions cut 4 bases from V and 5 bases from J, with 12 bases between. This CDR3 contains 15 residues. CDR3 sequence (DNA): TGTGCCAGCAGCCCGCACAGTTACAATAATTCACCCCTCCACTCT. This translates into CASSPHSYNNSPLHS.

This clonotype has only a few counts. V is TRBV10-3 and J is TRBJ2-2; 9 positions match TRBD2. The junction had 3 bases not matched to a gene; V was cut back by 4 bases and J by 0 bases. Looked up from germline, CDR1 is ENHRY and CDR2 is SYGVKD. The CDR3 has 16 amino acids. The CDR3 nucleotides read TGTGCCATCAGTGTGTCTAGCGGGACGAACACCGGGGAGCTGTTTTTT. This sequence encodes CAISVSSGTNTGELFF.

At least ten counts were recorded for this clonotype. The rearrangement joins TRBV12-5 to TRBJ2-5; D perhaps matches TRBD2 (5 bases). V lost 3 bases to trimming and J lost 7 bases, with 21 bases between them. The CDR3 is made up of 16 amino acids. In germline, CDR1 is LGHNT, CDR2 FRNRAP. The CDR3 is CASGLPVPTSRGTQYF. The CDR3 DNA is TGTGCTAGTGGTTTACCCGTTCCGACATCCCGGGGGACCCAGTACTTC.

This clonotype has ten or more counts. CDR3 loop: CAWNLADSYEQYF. CDR3 in DNA: TGTGCCTGGAACCTAGCGGACTCCTACGAGCAGTACTTC. V and J are TRBV30 and TRBJ2-7; 7 nucleotides line up with TRBD2. This CDR3 has 13 residues. The V and J ends lost 4 bases and 0 bases, in that order; junction bases with no gene match: 3. CDR1 is GTSNPN and CDR2 is SVGIG in the germline V gene (reference sequence).